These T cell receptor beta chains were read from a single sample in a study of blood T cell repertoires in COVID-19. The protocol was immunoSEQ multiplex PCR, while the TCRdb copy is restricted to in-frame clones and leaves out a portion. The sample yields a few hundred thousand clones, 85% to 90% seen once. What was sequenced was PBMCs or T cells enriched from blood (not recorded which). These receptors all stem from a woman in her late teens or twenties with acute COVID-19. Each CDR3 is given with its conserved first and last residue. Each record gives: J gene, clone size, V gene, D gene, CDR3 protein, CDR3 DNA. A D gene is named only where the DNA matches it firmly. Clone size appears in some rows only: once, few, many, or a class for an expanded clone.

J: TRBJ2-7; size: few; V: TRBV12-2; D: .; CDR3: CASRLSGLYEQYF; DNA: TGTGCAAGTCGCTTAAGCGGTCTCTACGAGCAGTACTTC
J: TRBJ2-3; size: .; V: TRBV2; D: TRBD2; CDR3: CASSGRGGRATDTQYF; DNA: TGTGCCAGCAGTGGGCGAGGCGGGAGGGCCACAGATACGCAGTATTTT
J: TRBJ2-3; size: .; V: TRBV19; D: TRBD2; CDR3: CASSIITSGSTDTQYF; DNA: TGTGCCAGTAGTATAATAACTAGCGGGAGTACAGATACGCAGTATTTT
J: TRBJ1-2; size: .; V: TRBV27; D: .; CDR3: CASSLSPQGTGGYTF; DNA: TGTGCCAGCAGTTTATCCCCCCAGGGGACGGGAGGCTACACCTTC
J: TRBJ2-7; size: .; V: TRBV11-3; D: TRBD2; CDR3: CASSRSGRDPEQYF; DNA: TGTGCCAGCAGCCGTAGCGGGAGGGACCCAGAGCAGTACTTC
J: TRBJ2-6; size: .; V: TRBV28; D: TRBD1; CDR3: CASSGQGLPGANVLTF; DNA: TGTGCCAGCAGTGGACAGGGACTCCCCGGGGCCAACGTCCTGACTTTC
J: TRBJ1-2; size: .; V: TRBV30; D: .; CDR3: CAWSLRTDYGYTF; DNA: TGTGCCTGGTCCCTTCGGACAGACTATGGCTACACCTTC
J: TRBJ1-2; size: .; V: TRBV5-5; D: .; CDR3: CASSQEGYGYTF; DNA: TGTGCCAGCAGCCAGGAGGGATATGGCTACACCTTC
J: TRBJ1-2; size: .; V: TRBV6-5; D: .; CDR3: CASSPNYGYTF; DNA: TGTGCCAGCAGCCCGAACTATGGCTACACCTTC
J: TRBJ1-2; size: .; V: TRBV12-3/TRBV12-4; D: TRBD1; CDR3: CASSLQGAKGYTF; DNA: TGTGCCAGCAGTTTACAGGGGGCGAAGGGCTACACCTTC
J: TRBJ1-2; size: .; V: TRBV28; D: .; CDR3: CASSSPGHNYGYTF; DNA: TGTGCCAGCAGTTCCCCGGGACACAACTATGGCTACACCTTC
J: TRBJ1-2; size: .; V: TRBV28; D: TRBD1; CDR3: CASSLPSGTGDDNYGYTF; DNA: TGTGCCAGCAGTTTACCCTCCGGGACAGGAGACGATAACTATGGCTACACCTTC
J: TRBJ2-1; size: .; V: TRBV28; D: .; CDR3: CASSPGFGSRYNEQFF; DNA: TGTGCCAGCAGCCCAGGATTCGGGAGCAGGTACAATGAGCAGTTCTTC
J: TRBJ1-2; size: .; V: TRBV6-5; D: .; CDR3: CASSYEGVGYGYTF; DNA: TGTGCCAGCAGTTACGAGGGTGTCGGCTATGGCTACACCTTC
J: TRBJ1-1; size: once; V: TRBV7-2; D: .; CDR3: CASSGQPNTEAFF; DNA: TGTGCCAGCAGCGGACAGCCCAACACTGAAGCTTTCTTT
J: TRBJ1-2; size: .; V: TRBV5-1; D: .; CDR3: CASSNRGDYGYTF; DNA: TGCGCCAGCAGCAACCGGGGGGACTATGGCTACACCTTC
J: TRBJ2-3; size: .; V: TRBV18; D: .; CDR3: CASSPSTGVALILTDTQYF; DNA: TGTGCCAGCTCACCCTCGACCGGAGTAGCATTAATATTAACAGATACGCAGTATTTT
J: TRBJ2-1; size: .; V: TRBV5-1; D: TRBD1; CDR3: CASRSGTGGYNEQFF; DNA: TGCGCCAGCAGGTCCGGGACAGGGGGCTACAATGAGCAGTTCTTC
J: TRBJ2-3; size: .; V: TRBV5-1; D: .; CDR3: CASSFFGTGADTQYF; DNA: TGCGCCAGCAGCTTTTTCGGGACTGGGGCAGATACGCAGTATTTT
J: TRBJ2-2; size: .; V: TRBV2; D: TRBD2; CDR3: CASRALAGNTGELFF; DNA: TGTGCCAGCAGGGCACTAGCGGGTAACACCGGGGAGCTGTTTTTT
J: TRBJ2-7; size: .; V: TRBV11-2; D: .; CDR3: CASSFTYEQYF; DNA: TGTGCCAGCAGCTTTACTTACGAGCAGTACTTC
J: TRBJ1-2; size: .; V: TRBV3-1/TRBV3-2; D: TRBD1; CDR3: CASSPGQGSGGYTF; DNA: TGTGCCAGCAGCCCCGGACAGGGAAGCGGCGGCTACACCTTC
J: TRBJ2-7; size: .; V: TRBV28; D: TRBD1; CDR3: CASIRTGVFSYEQYF; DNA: TGTGCCAGCATCCGGACAGGGGTTTTCTCCTACGAGCAGTACTTC
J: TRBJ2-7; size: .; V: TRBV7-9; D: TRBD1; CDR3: CASSWGRQGAEQYF; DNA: TGTGCCAGCAGCTGGGGTCGACAGGGGGCAGAGCAGTACTTC